This note documents a single T cell receptor beta chain sequence. As yet, its antigen is unknown. The CDR3 is made up of 15 amino acids. Germline values: CDR1 SGHVS, CDR2 FQNEAQ. Trimming cost V 5 bases and J 5 bases; bases outside gene matches: 11. The sample comes from a study of shared clonotypes between healthy human individuals. A CD45RA-negative memory subset and a CD45RA+ naive subset were separated from the CD4+ cells. Deep-level settings were used for running the assay. Sequencing used immunoSEQ multiplex PCR; TCRdb keeps in-frame clones, though not all of them. The sample contains about 1.5 million clones, under 99% of which appear only once. Overall study findings and caveats: At large depth, rarefaction still showed sorted-subset sequencing to be incomplete.

The genes are TRBV7-8 and TRBJ2-7, with 8 bases aligning to TRBD1. This TCR derives from a man aged 30 to 39 in good health. The sample taken for sequencing was naive CD4+ T cells sorted from blood. Regarding subset: CD45RA+ positively selected. In nucleotides, the CDR3 is TGTGCCAGCAGCCTCTGGACAGGGCTGACTAACGAGCAGTACTTC. Protein: CASSLWTGLTNEQYF.